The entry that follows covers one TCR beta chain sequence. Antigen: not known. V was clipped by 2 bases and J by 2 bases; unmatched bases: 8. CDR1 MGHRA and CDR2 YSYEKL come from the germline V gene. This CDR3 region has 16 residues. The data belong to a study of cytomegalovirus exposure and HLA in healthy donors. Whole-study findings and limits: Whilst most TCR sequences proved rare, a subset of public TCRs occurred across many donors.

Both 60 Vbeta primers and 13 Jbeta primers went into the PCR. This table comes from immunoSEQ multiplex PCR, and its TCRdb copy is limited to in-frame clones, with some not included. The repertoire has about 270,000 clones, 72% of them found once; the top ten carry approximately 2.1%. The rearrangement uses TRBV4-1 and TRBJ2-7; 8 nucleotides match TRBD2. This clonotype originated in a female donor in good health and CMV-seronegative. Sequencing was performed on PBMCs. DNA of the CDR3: TGCGCCAGCAGCCAACCCACGCGGGGGGCACCCTACGAGCAGTACTTC. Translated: CASSQPTRGAPYEQYF.